The sequence of this T cell receptor beta chain was determined in a study of metastatic and nonmetastatic thyroid tumors. Study summary: Comparison of repertoires was carried out across blood and tumor or nodule tissue from malignant and benign thyroid patients. Study-wide findings and caveats: Relative to benign nodules, malignant thyroid tumors were reportedly characterized by significantly elevated TCR beta diversity in blood and tumor.

The V segment lost 3 bases and the J segment 2 bases; nucleotides outside the gene matches: 10. The CDR3 consists of 17 residues. In germline, CDR1 is MNHNS, CDR2 SASEGT. In this sample, this clone turned up many times. Its antigen is undetermined. Original processing notes: CDR3 differences across clinicopathological groups were used to build a distant-metastasis classifier for papillary thyroid cancer. TCRdb re-called the PCR reads with MiXCR. It is TCRdb's table, rather than the study itself, that gives the V and J calls and clone size. The table includes 49,000 or so clones, more than 20% detected once. All patients reached thyroid surgery having received no treatment beforehand.

This sequence was found in a male donor with papillary thyroid cancer or a benign thyroid nodule (not recorded which). Some clones in this sample may be carry-over from other donors' samples. The chain carries TRBV6-1 and TRBJ2-3; TRBD2 aligns across 8 bases. Sequencing was done on a sample of blood. The CDR3 nucleotides are TGTGCCAGCAGTGACTGGTTCCAGCGGGGGCCCACAGATACGCAGTATTTT. Translation gives CASSDWFQRGPTDTQYF.